This T cell receptor beta chain was sequenced in a study of T cells in Graves' hyperthyroidism and ophthalmopathy. Across the study: The initial diagnosis was the point when peripheral blood was collected, ahead of any treatment.

This clonotype was counted ten times or more. Its target is unknown. Overall study findings and caveats: Onset of ophthalmopathy came a median approximately 6.8 months after the model predicted it. A model of 13 V-J features distinguished ophthalmopathy from stable hyperthyroidism.

The V and J ends lost 0 bases and 7 bases respectively, with 13 bases between them. The CDR3 contains 14 residues. Per the germline V gene, CDR1 is SGDLS and CDR2 is YYNGEE. Amplification yielded TCR beta CDR3 regions, with RNA transcripts as the source. HTBI primers drove first-round RT-PCR of the TCR CDR3. TCRdb itself ran the multiplex PCR reads through MiXCR, one entry per CDR3 protein. The table records just under 750,000 distinct CDR3 sequences, 35% of them present only once. This sequence joins TRBV9 and TRBJ1-2, with D perhaps TRBD1 (5 bases). The TCR was taken from a woman between 35 and 50 years old with Graves' hyperthyroidism. The sequenced sample was blood. The DNA for the CDR3 is TGTGCCAGCAGCGTAGTTCTCCAGGGTCCTGGCTACACCTTC. As protein: CASSVVLQGPGYTF. The variable domain in full, with the rest retrieved from reference TRBV9 and TRBJ1-2, is DSGVTQTPKHLITATGQRVTLRCSPRSGDLSVYWYQQSLDQGLQFLIQYYNGEERAKGNILERFSAQQFPDLHSELNLSSLELGDSALYFCASSVVLQGPGYTFGSGTRLTVV.